The rows below give T cell receptor beta chains drawn from one sample of a study of response to subunit inactivated influenza vaccine. One entry per CDR3 protein results from TCRdb running MiXCR on the RT-PCR reads. The data show 500,000 to 700,000 distinct CDR3 sequences, under 30% seen once. These data are also associated with another study on T cells expressing NK-cell markers.

The sequencing used CD4+ T cells sorted from PBMCs, collected 11 to 12 days after vaccination. The source of these receptors is a man aged 45-65 years who received an inactivated influenza vaccine. Both conserved end residues are part of each CDR3. D genes are given only for firm matches. Clone size is given for some rows only: seen once, a few or many times, or a class if the clone is expanded.

D gene: NA; J gene: TRBJ1-5; clone size: NA; V gene: TRBV6-5; CDR3 DNA: TGTGCCAGCAGTAACGTAGGACAGAGAAATCAGCCCCAGCATTTT; CDR3 protein: CASSNVGQRNQPQHF
D gene: NA; J gene: TRBJ1-1; clone size: few; V gene: TRBV29-1; CDR3 DNA: TGCAGCGTTGAAAGGCAGCGGGCCACTGAAGCTTTCTTT; CDR3 protein: CSVERQRATEAFF
D gene: NA; J gene: TRBJ2-1; clone size: few; V gene: TRBV28; CDR3 DNA: TGTGCCAGCAGTACGTTTGGATCCGCCCATGAGCAGTTCTTC; CDR3 protein: CASSTFGSAHEQFF
D gene: TRBD2; J gene: TRBJ2-3; clone size: many; V gene: TRBV7-8; CDR3 DNA: TGTGCCAGCAGCCGATATAGCGGGTTAACCACAGATACGCAGTATTTT; CDR3 protein: CASSRYSGLTTDTQYF
D gene: TRBD2; J gene: TRBJ2-7; clone size: NA; V gene: TRBV7-8; CDR3 DNA: TGTGCCAGCAGCTTGGGAGGGCCTATCGGCGAGCAGTACTTC; CDR3 protein: CASSLGGPIGEQYF
D gene: NA; J gene: TRBJ2-7; clone size: few; V gene: TRBV4-2; CDR3 DNA: TGTGCCAGCAGCCAAGATGGAGGGAACGACCCTTACTACGAGCAGTACTTC; CDR3 protein: CASSQDGGNDPYYEQYF
D gene: NA; J gene: TRBJ2-5; clone size: few; V gene: TRBV5-1; CDR3 DNA: TGCGCCAGTAAACCCCTCGCTCCCCAACAAGAGACCCAGTACTTC; CDR3 protein: CASKPLAPQQETQYF
D gene: NA; J gene: TRBJ2-2; clone size: few; V gene: TRBV21-1; CDR3 DNA: TGTGCCAGCAGTCCCAACTCTGAATCTAGGACAGGGAATTTAGACACCGGGGAGCTGTTTTTT; CDR3 protein: CASSPNSESRTGNLDTGELFF
D gene: TRBD2; J gene: TRBJ2-1; clone size: few; V gene: TRBV4-1; CDR3 DNA: TGCGCCAGCAGCCAAGATATTGGGGGAGGGTACAATGAGCAGTTCTTC; CDR3 protein: CASSQDIGGGYNEQFF
D gene: NA; J gene: TRBJ2-1; clone size: NA; V gene: TRBV11-2; CDR3 DNA: TGTGCCAGCAGCTTAAGACTTAGGAGGGAGCAGTTCTTC; CDR3 protein: CASSLRLRREQFF
D gene: NA; J gene: TRBJ2-7; clone size: many; V gene: TRBV29-1; CDR3 DNA: TGCAGCGTTGAAGATCAAGACAGTTCCTACGAGCAGTACTTC; CDR3 protein: CSVEDQDSSYEQYF
D gene: NA; J gene: TRBJ2-4; clone size: once; V gene: TRBV18; CDR3 DNA: TGTGCCAGCTCACCACAGGGGATTCACATTCAGTACTTC; CDR3 protein: CASSPQGIHIQYF
D gene: TRBD1; J gene: TRBJ2-1; clone size: few; V gene: TRBV20-1; CDR3 DNA: TGCAGTGCTAGTTCGACAGGGGGCTCCTACAATGAGCAGTTCTTC; CDR3 protein: CSASSTGGSYNEQFF
D gene: TRBD1; J gene: TRBJ2-4; clone size: NA; V gene: TRBV12-3/TRBV12-4; CDR3 DNA: TGTGCCAGCAGTTTTGACAGGGAGCCCTTGTACTTC; CDR3 protein: CASSFDREPLYF
D gene: TRBD1; J gene: TRBJ1-1; clone size: NA; V gene: TRBV7-2; CDR3 DNA: TGTGCCAGCAGCTTAGATGGCAGGGGGCTTGGCTCTGAAGCTTTCTTT; CDR3 protein: CASSLDGRGLGSEAFF
D gene: NA; J gene: TRBJ1-5; clone size: few; V gene: TRBV19; CDR3 DNA: TGTGCCAGTAGTAGACAAGACAATCAGCCCCAGCATTTT; CDR3 protein: CASSRQDNQPQHF
D gene: NA; J gene: TRBJ2-5; clone size: NA; V gene: TRBV19; CDR3 DNA: TGTGCCAGTGCGGTGAGGCTCCAAGAGACCCAGTACTTC; CDR3 protein: CASAVRLQETQYF
D gene: NA; J gene: TRBJ2-1; clone size: NA; V gene: TRBV6-1; CDR3 DNA: TGTGCCAGCAGTGTCCTCTACAATGAGCAGTTCTTC; CDR3 protein: CASSVLYNEQFF
D gene: NA; J gene: TRBJ2-1; clone size: NA; V gene: TRBV6-2/TRBV6-3; CDR3 DNA: TGTGCCACCAGCTCCTACAATGAGCAGTTCTTC; CDR3 protein: CATSSYNEQFF
D gene: TRBD1; J gene: TRBJ2-7; clone size: NA; V gene: TRBV7-8; CDR3 DNA: TGTGCCAGCAGGTCTAGCTCAGGGACAGGGGTCTACGAGCAGTACTTC; CDR3 protein: CASRSSSGTGVYEQYF
D gene: TRBD1; J gene: TRBJ2-1; clone size: many; V gene: TRBV5-1; CDR3 DNA: TGCGCCAGCAGCTTGACCGGGACAGGGGCTAACAATGAGCAGTTCTTC; CDR3 protein: CASSLTGTGANNEQFF
D gene: TRBD1; J gene: TRBJ2-1; clone size: NA; V gene: TRBV20-1; CDR3 DNA: TGCAGTGCTAGAGATTTACAGGGGGCGCTTAATGAGCAGTTCTTC; CDR3 protein: CSARDLQGALNEQFF
D gene: TRBD1; J gene: TRBJ1-6; clone size: few; V gene: TRBV10-3; CDR3 DNA: TGTGCCATCGGGACAGCCTATAATTCACCCCTCCACTTT; CDR3 protein: CAIGTAYNSPLHF
D gene: TRBD2; J gene: TRBJ2-3; clone size: NA; V gene: TRBV7-2; CDR3 DNA: TGTGCCAGCGCCCAGGGGCTAGCGGGCCACACAGATACGCAGTATTTT; CDR3 protein: CASAQGLAGHTDTQYF
D gene: TRBD2; J gene: TRBJ2-5; clone size: NA; V gene: TRBV2; CDR3 DNA: TGTGCCAGCAGCCTGAAGCGGGAGTACCAAGAGACCCAGTACTTC; CDR3 protein: CASSLKREYQETQYF
D gene: TRBD1; J gene: TRBJ2-7; clone size: once; V gene: TRBV20-1; CDR3 DNA: TGCAGTGCTGAGATTTCCCCGGGACAGGGTGGAGGCCTCTACGAGCAGTACTTC; CDR3 protein: CSAEISPGQGGGLYEQYF
D gene: NA; J gene: TRBJ2-2; clone size: many; V gene: TRBV7-2; CDR3 DNA: TGTGCCAGCAGCTTAGAGGTCGGGGAGCTGTTTTTT; CDR3 protein: CASSLEVGELFF
D gene: NA; J gene: TRBJ1-5; clone size: NA; V gene: TRBV20-1; CDR3 DNA: TGCAGTGCTAGAGTCCCGACCGATCAGCCCCAGCATTTT; CDR3 protein: CSARVPTDQPQHF
D gene: TRBD1; J gene: TRBJ1-1; clone size: NA; V gene: TRBV7-2; CDR3 DNA: TGTGCCAGCAGCTACCGGGACAGGGCCACTGAAGCTTTCTTT; CDR3 protein: CASSYRDRATEAFF
D gene: NA; J gene: TRBJ2-1; clone size: few; V gene: TRBV25-1; CDR3 DNA: TGTGCCAGCCGATACTCCCGGTCCCCACCGGTCTTC; CDR3 protein: CASRYSRSPPVF
D gene: TRBD2; J gene: TRBJ2-3; clone size: few; V gene: TRBV5-6; CDR3 DNA: TGTGCCAGCAGCTTGGCCGTTAGCGGGGGACCCACAGATACGCAGTATTTT; CDR3 protein: CASSLAVSGGPTDTQYF
D gene: TRBD2; J gene: TRBJ2-2; clone size: NA; V gene: TRBV6-2/TRBV6-3; CDR3 DNA: TGTGCCAGCAGTGGGTACGGGAGGGCGAACACCGGGGAGCTGTTTTTT; CDR3 protein: CASSGYGRANTGELFF
D gene: NA; J gene: TRBJ2-7; clone size: NA; V gene: TRBV5-1; CDR3 DNA: TGCGCCAGCAGGGCGGCCGACCCTTCCGAGCAGTACTTC; CDR3 protein: CASRAADPSEQYF
D gene: NA; J gene: TRBJ2-5; clone size: few; V gene: TRBV6-1; CDR3 DNA: TGTGCCAGCAGTGAAGAGGGTTGGGGGGTGGAGACCCAGTACTTC; CDR3 protein: CASSEEGWGVETQYF